What follows are 27 T cell receptor beta chains derived from one specimen sequenced in a study of blood T cell repertoires in COVID-19. Using immunoSEQ multiplex PCR, the repertoire was profiled, and TCRdb retains in-frame clones only, with some absent. Among about 140,000 clones, around 90% were seen once, and the ten largest hold less than 6.5%. The sample was peripheral blood. These TCRs come from a human donor in a cohort sampled during active COVID-19.

The rearrangement uses TRBV2 and TRBJ2-3; TRBD2 matches 7 bases. The CDR3 is 16 amino acids. The trim removed 1 base at V and 1 base at J, leaving 5 bases unmatched. Per germline, CDR1 SNHLY and CDR2 FYNNEI. The CDR3 here is CASSEGPGGGTDTQYF. DNA of the CDR3: TGTGCCAGCAGTGAAGGTCCGGGGGGAGGCACAGATACGCAGTATTTT.

The chain joins TRBV2 to TRBJ1-4; possibly TRBD1 for D (6 bases). Germline V gene sequence: CDR1 SNHLY, CDR2 FYNNEI. CDR3 length equals 15 residues. The V end lost 5 bases, the J end lost 0 bases, and 10 bases lay between the germline ends. Here the CDR3 DNA reads TGTGCCAGCAGTAAACAGGGTGCAACTAATGAAAAACTGTTTTTT. Translated: CASSKQGATNEKLFF.

This clone turned up a few times. V and J are TRBV7-2 and TRBJ2-7; 10 bases map to TRBD1. This CDR3 contains 14 residues. CDR1 and CDR2 (germline): SGHTA, FQGNSA. With 1 base clipped from V and 7 bases from J, the junction kept 4 bases outside the gene matches. CDR3 DNA: TGTGCCAGCAGCTTAGGGACAGGGGGGAAGGAGCAGTACTTC. This codes for CASSLGTGGKEQYF.

The chain has TRBV4-1 and TRBJ1-2; TRBD1 matches at 7 bases. This CDR3 region has 17 residues. CDR1 MGHRA and CDR2 YSYEKL come from the germline V gene. V trimming: 0 bases; J trimming: 4 bases; junction bases outside the gene matches: 11. The DNA for the CDR3 is TGCGCCAGCAGCCAAGAGGTAACAGGGGCAGGTCTCTATGGCTACACCTTC. Protein product: CASSQEVTGAGLYGYTF.

The V call is TRBV9, the J call TRBJ2-7; 7 bases agree with TRBD1. This CDR3 spans 14 amino acids. From germline, CDR1 is SGDLS and CDR2 YYNGEE. V shed 0 bases, J shed 4 bases, and the junction held 4 bases outside the gene matches. CDR3 in amino acids: CASSVARGTYEQYF. The CDR3, as DNA: TGTGCCAGCAGCGTAGCCAGGGGGACATACGAGCAGTACTTC.

This clone has a single count. CDR3 coding DNA: TGTGCCAGCAGCCTGCTAGCGGGGGAGGGCAATGAGCAGTTCTTC. Encoded protein: CASSLLAGEGNEQFF. The rearrangement joins TRBV5-4 to TRBJ2-1; 10 bases agree with TRBD2. Germline V lookup: CDR1 SGHNT, CDR2 YYREEE (reference sequence). The length of the CDR3 is 15 residues. With 4 bases clipped from V and 6 bases from J, the junction kept 7 bases outside the gene matches. Using reference TRBV5-4 and TRBJ2-1 for the parts outside the CDR3, the full variable domain is ETGVTQSPTHLIKTRGQQVTLRCSSQSGHNTVSWYQQALGQGPQFIFQYYREEENGRGNFPPRFSGLQFPNYSSELNVNALELDDSALYLCASSLLAGEGNEQFFGPGTRLTVL.

This sequence joins TRBV10-3 and TRBJ2-2, with D uncertain. Trimming took off 0 bases at V and 8 bases at J, with 13 bases between the two ends. The CDR3 has 15 residues. Germline assignment: CDR1 ENHRY and CDR2 SYGVKD. The DNA of the CDR3 is TGTGCCATCAGTGAGTCAGGCGGTATACGGGGGGAGCTGTTTTTT. Amino acids: CAISESGGIRGELFF.

The chain is built from TRBV10-2 and TRBJ2-1; 8 bases agree with TRBD2. V lost 4 bases to trimming and J lost 3 bases; unmatched junction nucleotides: 5. The CDR3 has 15 residues. Germline CDR1 and CDR2: WSHSY and SAAADI. CDR3 sequence (DNA): TGCGCCAGCAGTGCCAGCGGGGGACTCTACAATGAGCAGTTCTTC. The encoded protein is CASSASGGLYNEQFF.

This clone has only a few counts. One end of the junction fails to match germline, which may point to a read error. The chain combines TRBV3-1 (or the pseudogene TRBV3-2) with TRBJ1-5; the D is unclear. The CDR3 has 13 residues. Germline lookup yields CDR1 LGHDT and CDR2 YNNKEL (reference sequence). The CDR3 is CASSLRQNQAQHF. CDR3 in DNA: TGTGCCAGCAGCTTAAGACAAAATCAGGCCCAGCATTTT.

This chain connects TRBV6-1 to TRBJ2-3; 7 bases map to TRBD2. Trimming removed 0 bases from V and 7 bases from J; junction bases left unmatched: 13. This CDR3 has 17 residues. CDR1 MNHNS and CDR2 SASEGT come from the germline V gene. CDR3 loop: CASSEAGSGARAYTQYF. In nucleotides, the CDR3 is TGTGCCAGCAGTGAAGCAGGCAGCGGGGCACGAGCTTATACGCAGTATTTT.

V usage is TRBV4-1 and J usage is TRBJ1-1, with D uncertain. Trimming removed 1 base at V and 1 base at J, with 22 bases between. CDR3 length equals 19 residues. Germline V gene sequence: CDR1 MGHRA, CDR2 YSYEKL. The CDR3 spells CASSQGPETRFNRNTEAFF. The CDR3 DNA reads as TGCGCCAGCAGCCAAGGACCCGAGACACGGTTTAACAGGAACACTGAAGCTTTCTTT.

CDR3 loop: CASSLSGGDEQFF. For the CDR3, the DNA is TGTGCCAGCAGTTTATCGGGGGGTGATGAGCAGTTCTTC. The genes are TRBV27 and TRBJ2-1; D is possibly TRBD2 (6 bases). Per germline, CDR1 MNHEY and CDR2 SMNVEV (reference sequence). This CDR3 has 13 amino acids. The V end lost 0 bases, the J end lost 8 bases, and 8 bases lay between the germline ends.

V usage is TRBV13 and J usage is TRBJ2-1; weak D call: TRBD2 (7 bases). The CDR3 sequence is 15 residues long. CDR1 PRHDT and CDR2 FYEKMQ come from the germline V gene (reference sequence). Trimming cost V 2 bases and J 2 bases, with 10 bases left between them. The CDR3 nucleotides read TGTGCCAGCAGCTTACTGCGGGGGCCCTACAATGAGCAGTTCTTC. It is translated as CASSLLRGPYNEQFF. Full variable domain (rest looked up from reference TRBV13 and TRBJ2-1): AAGVIQSPRHLIKEKRETATLKCYPIPRHDTVYWYQQGPGQDPQFLISFYEKMQSDKGSIPDRFSAQQFSDYHSELNMSSLELGDSALYFCASSLLRGPYNEQFFGPGTRLTVL.

This chain joins TRBV11-2 and TRBJ2-1; D gene ambiguous. The CDR3 contains 12 residues. V was cut by 6 bases and J by 4 bases, with 7 bases left in between. Germline V lookup: CDR1 SGHAT, CDR2 FQNNGV. The CDR3 DNA reads as TGTGCCAGCAGTGGCTGGTACAATGAGCAGTTCTTC. This sequence encodes CASSGWYNEQFF.

The chain links TRBV18 to TRBJ2-5, with D possibly matching TRBD2 (5 bases). Trimming took 2 bases from V and 7 from J, leaving 8 bases between them. CDR1 and CDR2 from the germline V gene are KGHSH and LQKENI. The length of the CDR3 is 12 residues. CDR3 bases: TGTGCCAGCTCACCAATTGAGGGGACCCAGTACTTC. This sequence encodes CASSPIEGTQYF. Full variable domain (outside the CDR3, taken from reference TRBV18 and TRBJ2-5): NAGVMQNPRHLVRRRGQEARLRCSPMKGHSHVYWYRQLPEEGLKFMVYLQKENIIDESGMPKERFSAEFPKEGPSILRIQQVVRGDSAAYFCASSPIEGTQYFGPGTRLLVL.

The rearrangement uses TRBV6-5 and TRBJ2-2, with 7 bases matching TRBD2. J gave up 0 bases and V 7 bases, and 5 bases lay outside the gene matches. CDR1 is MNHEY, CDR2 SVGAGI, per germline. The CDR3 is made up of 15 amino acids. The CDR3 is CASNGGGPNTGELFF. In nucleotides, the CDR3 is TGTGCCAGCAATGGGGGAGGGCCGAACACCGGGGAGCTGTTTTTT.

The chain is built from TRBV7-9 and TRBJ2-1, with TRBD2 matching 13 bases. With V trimmed by 5 bases and J by 8 bases, 9 bases remained unmatched. The CDR3 is 16 amino acids. Germline CDR1 reads SEHNR; CDR2 reads FQNEAQ (reference sequence). The chain's CDR3 is CASSPTLAGGPDEQFF. CDR3 sequence (DNA): TGTGCCAGCAGCCCTACACTAGCGGGGGGGCCAGATGAGCAGTTCTTC.

The rearrangement uses TRBV19 and TRBJ2-2, with D possibly TRBD1 on 6 matching bases. V was trimmed by 6 bases and J by 5 bases, leaving 13 bases between them. The CDR3 totals 14 residues. The V gene's germline CDR1 is LNHDA and CDR2 SQIVND (reference sequence). CDR3 residues: CASRLDRKTGELFF. DNA of the CDR3: TGTGCCAGTAGACTTGACAGGAAAACCGGGGAGCTGTTTTTT.

V gene TRBV7-3 combines with J gene TRBJ1-1; TRBD1 matches at 9 bases. V trimming: 1 base; J trimming: 1 base; junction bases outside the gene matches: 7. The CDR3 is 17 amino acids. Per the germline V gene, CDR1 is SGHTA and CDR2 is FQGTGA. CDR3 residues: CASSLIHVGQGNTEAFF. CDR3 coding DNA: TGTGCCAGCAGCTTAATTCATGTGGGACAGGGGAACACTGAAGCTTTCTTT.

CDR3 residues: CASSGQGLHGYTF. The CDR3 DNA reads TGTGCCAGCAGCGGACAGGGTTTGCATGGCTACACCTTC. V gene TRBV5-6 combines with J gene TRBJ1-2; 8 bases are shared with TRBD1. Germline V gene lookup returns CDR1 SGHDT and CDR2 YYEEEE. The CDR3 runs to 13 residues. The J segment lost 6 bases and the V segment lost 4 bases, leaving 5 bases of the junction unmatched.

The chain recombines TRBV7-9 with TRBJ2-5, with TRBD2 matching over 8 bases. Unmatched junction bases numbered 9, after V lost 5 bases and J lost 1 base. The CDR3 contains 16 residues. Germline V gives CDR1 SEHNR, CDR2 FQNEAQ (reference sequence). The CDR3 spells CASSERAGALQETQYF. The CDR3 coding sequence is TGTGCCAGCAGCGAAAGAGCGGGGGCGCTCCAAGAGACCCAGTACTTC. Full variable domain (missing parts from reference TRBV7-9 and TRBJ2-5): DTGVSQNPRHKITKRGQNVTFRCDPISEHNRLYWYRQTLGQGPEFLTYFQNEAQLEKSRLLSDRFSAERPKGSFSTLEIQRTEQGDSAMYLCASSERAGALQETQYFGPGTRLLVL.

Regarding this clone: At the DNA level, this CDR3 is encoded by other sequences in the same sample as well. The chain links TRBV19 to TRBJ1-2, with 11 positions matching TRBD1. V was pared by 9 bases and J by 4 bases, with 4 bases of the junction left unmatched. The CDR3 runs 13 residues. Germline loops: CDR1 LNHDA, CDR2 SQIVND (reference sequence). CDR3 DNA: TGTGCCAGCTCGGGACAGGGGGTCTATGGCTACACCTTC. Translating it yields CASSGQGVYGYTF.

This rearrangement joins TRBV7-3 to TRBJ2-1; TRBD1 matches 9 bases. V trimming: 5 bases; J trimming: 4 bases; junction bases outside the gene matches: 6. The CDR3 is 15 amino acids. CDR1 is SGHTA, CDR2 FQGTGA, per germline. The CDR3 loop is CASSRDRETYNEQFF. CDR3 nucleotides: TGTGCCAGCAGCCGGGACAGGGAGACTTACAATGAGCAGTTCTTC.

The chain combines TRBV27 with TRBJ1-5; D is perhaps TRBD1 (6 bases). V shed 2 bases and J shed 6 bases, with 8 bases lying between them. The V gene's germline CDR1 is MNHEY and CDR2 SMNVEV (reference sequence). This CDR3 is built from 13 residues. CDR3 amino acids: CASSLQGPQPQHF. The CDR3 DNA reads TGTGCCAGCAGTTTACAGGGGCCTCAGCCCCAGCATTTT.

This clone was recorded a few times. The chain uses TRBV19 and TRBJ2-5, with D possibly being TRBD1 (5 bases). The germline CDR1 and CDR2 sequences are LNHDA and SQIVND (reference sequence). The CDR3 sequence is 18 residues long. Trimming shortened V by 3 bases and J by 4 bases, and 24 bases separated the two germline ends. The CDR3 is CASSIRTPLGQGGETQYF. The CDR3 coding sequence is TGTGCCAGTAGTATCCGAACTCCTTTGGGGCAGGGTGGAGAGACCCAGTACTTC.

V and J are TRBV28 and TRBJ1-3; no definite D call. This CDR3 region has 14 residues. Looked up from germline, CDR1 is MDHEN and CDR2 is SYDVKM. The V gene lost 1 base and the J gene lost 0 bases, with 4 bases spanning the gap. Here the CDR3 reads CASSLSNSGNTIYF. The CDR3 DNA is TGTGCCAGCAGTTTATCCAACTCTGGAAACACCATATATTTT. The full variable domain, its missing parts supplied by reference TRBV28 and TRBJ1-3, is DVKVTQSSRYLVKRTGEKVFLECVQDMDHENMFWYRQDPGLGLRLIYFSYDVKMKEKGDIPEGYSVSREKKERFSLILESASTNQTSMYLCASSLSNSGNTIYFGEGSWLTVV.

The J gene is TRBJ1-1, the V gene TRBV2, with D hard to call. CDR3 length equals 14 residues. Germline values: CDR1 SNHLY, CDR2 FYNNEI. V lost 6 bases and J 6 bases, leaving 17 bases between the germline ends. The DNA of the CDR3 is TGTGCCAGCAGGGTCGGGCGGAGGGAGGCTGAAGCTTTCTTT. This codes for CASRVGRREAEAFF.